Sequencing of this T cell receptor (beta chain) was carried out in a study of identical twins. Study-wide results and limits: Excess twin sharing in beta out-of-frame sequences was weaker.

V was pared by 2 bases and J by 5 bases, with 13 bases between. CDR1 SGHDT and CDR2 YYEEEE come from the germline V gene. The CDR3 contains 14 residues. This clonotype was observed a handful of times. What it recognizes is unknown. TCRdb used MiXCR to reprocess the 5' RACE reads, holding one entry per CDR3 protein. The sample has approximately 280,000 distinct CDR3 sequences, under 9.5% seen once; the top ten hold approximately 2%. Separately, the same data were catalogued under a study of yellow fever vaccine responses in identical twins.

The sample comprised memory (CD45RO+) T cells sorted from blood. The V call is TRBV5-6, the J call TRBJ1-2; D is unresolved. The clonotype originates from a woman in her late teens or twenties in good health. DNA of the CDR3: TGTGCCAGCAGCTTCATATCCACCCGATATGGCTACACCTTC. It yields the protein CASSFISTRYGYTF.